The 20 T cell receptor beta chains given below trace back to one sample, sequenced in a study of T cells after yellow fever vaccination. One entry per CDR3 protein, called by TCRdb with MiXCR from the 5' RACE reads. Here the sample spans about 430,000 distinct CDR3 sequences, approximately 19% being singletons. Sequences were derived from PBMCs, sampled before the yellow fever booster vaccination. The receptors come from a man between 18 and 29 years old who received the YFV17D yellow fever vaccine.

The gene calls are TRBV20-1 and TRBJ2-3, with TRBD2 matching over 9 bases. V lost 6 bases and J lost 5; bases outside the gene matches: 12. This CDR3 spans 15 amino acids. The germline V gene encodes CDR1 DFQATT and CDR2 SNEGSKA (reference sequence). In DNA, the CDR3 is TGCAGTGCCTGGCGGGCGGGGGGGCCCGGAGATACGCAGTATTTT. Translating it yields CSAWRAGGPGDTQYF.

This chain links TRBV5-1 with TRBJ2-4; 11 positions match TRBD2. V lost 2 bases to trimming and J lost 0 bases; unmatched junction nucleotides: 16. This CDR3 region has 21 residues. Germline CDR1 reads SGHRS; CDR2 reads YFSETQ. In DNA, the CDR3 is TGCGCCAGCAGCTTACCCGCTCAACTAGCGGGGGCTCCTCTAGCCAAAAACATTCAGTACTTC. This translates into CASSLPAQLAGAPLAKNIQYF.

In this sample, this clonotype turned up a few times. The CDR3 region is CASSLLGAGGQDTQYF. CDR3 sequence (DNA): TGTGCCAGCAGCTTATTGGGCGCGGGGGGGCAAGATACGCAGTATTTT. The chain carries TRBV11-2 and TRBJ2-3, with 9 bases lining up with TRBD2. V lost 2 bases and J lost 5; bases outside the gene matches: 8. There are 16 residues in the CDR3. Germline V CDR1 and CDR2: SGHAT, FQNNGV.

J is TRBJ1-1 and V is TRBV15; D unresolved. The CDR3 consists of 14 residues. Germline values: CDR1 LNHNV, CDR2 YYDKDF (reference sequence). Trimming cost V 1 base and J 1 base, with 7 bases left between them. The CDR3 loop is CATSRVMRNTEAFF. CDR3 DNA: TGTGCCACCAGCAGAGTCATGAGGAACACTGAAGCTTTCTTT.

This clonotype was counted only a few times. This chain links TRBV4-3 with TRBJ2-3, with 13 positions matching TRBD2. The CDR3 runs to 17 residues. The germline gives CDR1 LGHNA, CDR2 YSLEER. Unmatched junction bases numbered 7, after V lost 2 bases and J lost 5 bases. The CDR3 loop is CASSQYIGTSGEDTQYF. The CDR3 nucleotides are TGCGCCAGCAGCCAATACATTGGGACTAGCGGGGAAGATACGCAGTATTTT.

This sequence joins TRBV12-3 or TRBV12-4 and TRBJ2-1, with TRBD2 matching over 10 bases. The CDR3 has 19 amino acids. V gave up 7 bases and J gave up 5 bases; unmatched junction bases: 20. The CDR3 sequence is CASKLGRTGLTSGDNEQFF. Here the CDR3 DNA reads TGTGCCAGCAAACTGGGCCGGACAGGGTTAACTAGCGGGGACAATGAGCAGTTCTTC.

The chain links TRBV2 to TRBJ1-2, with D possibly being TRBD1 (5 bases). CDR1 is SNHLY and CDR2 is FYNNEI in the germline V gene. The CDR3 is 14 amino acids. Trimming removed 5 bases from V and 2 bases from J, with 12 bases in between. The CDR3 sequence is CASSLGRTNYGYTF. The CDR3 coding sequence is TGTGCCAGCAGTTTGGGACGGACAAACTATGGCTACACCTTC.

The chain carries TRBV9 and TRBJ1-1; D gene uncertain. Per the germline V gene, CDR1 is SGDLS and CDR2 is YYNGEE. V dropped 4 bases and J dropped 0 bases, with 13 bases sitting between them. The CDR3 consists of 15 residues. DNA for the CDR3: TGTGCCAGCAGCCCTGACGGCCAGGTGAACACTGAAGCTTTCTTT. Translation gives CASSPDGQVNTEAFF.

This clonotype was observed a single time. The genes are TRBV12-3 or TRBV12-4 and TRBJ1-2; 8 nucleotides agree with TRBD1. The junction had 4 bases not matched to a gene; V was cut back by 5 bases and J by 2 bases. The length of the CDR3 is 14 residues. As DNA, the CDR3 is TGTGCCAGCAGTCGACAGGGGATGAACTATGGCTACACCTTC. It encodes CASSRQGMNYGYTF.

The V and J genes are TRBV5-6 and TRBJ2-5, with 9 bases fitting TRBD2. The germline V gene encodes CDR1 SGHDT and CDR2 YYEEEE. V lost 1 base, J lost 0 bases, and 4 bases stayed unmatched. The CDR3 runs 16 residues. The CDR3 DNA reads TGTGCCAGCAGCTTGTCAGCGGGGGGCTACCAAGAGACCCAGTACTTC. Residues: CASSLSAGGYQETQYF.

The genes are TRBV28 and TRBJ2-6, with D unresolved. This CDR3 comprises 16 residues. Trimming left V 4 bases short and J 4 bases short, with 14 bases between. The germline V gene encodes CDR1 MDHEN and CDR2 SYDVKM. CDR3 nucleotides: TGTGCCAGCAGTTCCCTCCCCAGAGGCGGGGCCAACGTCCTGACTTTC. This codes for CASSSLPRGGANVLTF.

J is TRBJ1-1 and V is TRBV5-1; D not certain. Per the germline V gene, CDR1 is SGHRS and CDR2 is YFSETQ. The ends were cut back, 7 bases at V and 1 base at J, with 11 bases in the middle. The CDR3 runs to 13 residues. CDR3 amino acids: CASGSIRNTEAFF. CDR3 bases: TGCGCCAGCGGTTCGATACGGAACACTGAAGCTTTCTTT.

V gene TRBV4-1 combines with J gene TRBJ1-4; D is undetermined. Trimming took off 1 base at V and 8 bases at J, with 14 bases between the two ends. Germline CDR1 reads MGHRA; CDR2 reads YSYEKL. The CDR3 extends over 15 amino acids. The DNA of the CDR3 is TGCGCCAGCAGCCAAGTCCCGGGATTAGCCGAAAAACTGTTTTTT. Translated, it gives CASSQVPGLAEKLFF.

The chain carries TRBV20-1 and TRBJ2-2; D gene ambiguous. The CDR3 consists of 16 residues. The germline V and J ends were trimmed by 4 bases and 0 bases, with 15 bases remaining between them. Germline CDR1 and CDR2: DFQATT and SNEGSKA (reference sequence). The CDR3 loop reads CSAKGPLSANTGELFF. In DNA form, the CDR3 reads TGCAGTGCTAAGGGTCCTCTTTCCGCGAACACCGGGGAGCTGTTTTTT.

The chain recombines TRBV7-2 with TRBJ1-1, with D possibly TRBD1 on 5 matching bases. The CDR3 spans 12 residues. Per germline, CDR1 SGHTA and CDR2 FQGNSA. The V and J ends lost 5 bases and 8 bases respectively, with 12 bases between them. DNA for the CDR3: TGTGCCAGCAGCCCCCGGGACCGAGAAGCTTTCTTT. Translation: CASSPRDREAFF.

This clonotype appeared a few times. This sequence joins TRBV7-9 and TRBJ2-5; the D is unclear. Trimming left V 5 bases short and J 2 bases short, with 15 bases between. The CDR3 sequence is 15 residues long. Germline CDR1 is SEHNR and CDR2 is FQNEAQ (reference sequence). CDR3 sequence: CASSPPEYRQETQYF. The CDR3, as DNA: TGTGCCAGCAGCCCTCCCGAATACAGACAAGAGACCCAGTACTTC.

In its sample, this clonotype was seen a few times. The chain employs TRBV7-2 and TRBJ2-2, with a tentative D call TRBD2 (6 bases). V lost 5 bases, J lost 1 base, and 14 bases lay in between. The CDR3 totals 16 residues. Germline CDR1 reads SGHTA; CDR2 reads FQGNSA. CDR3 sequence: CASSRRAGRNTGELFF. CDR3 in DNA: TGTGCCAGCAGCCGACGTGCGGGGAGGAACACCGGGGAGCTGTTTTTT. Variable domain in full (rest from reference TRBV7-2 and TRBJ2-2): GAGVSQSPSNKVTEKGKDVELRCDPISGHTALYWYRQSLGQGLEFLIYFQGNSAPDKSGLPSDRFSAERTGGSVSTLTIQRTQQEDSAVYLCASSRRAGRNTGELFFGEGSRLTVL.

This clonotype appeared a few times. Germline and junction disagree at one end, which may indicate a read error. The rearrangement joins TRBV15 to TRBJ2-3; D gene uncertain. Per the germline V gene, CDR1 is LNHNV and CDR2 is YYDKDF (reference sequence). The CDR3 runs 12 residues. CDR3: CATSRDSARAHF. The CDR3 nucleotides are TGTGCCACCAGCAGAGATTCGGCCAGAGCGCATTTT. Full variable domain (missing parts from reference TRBV15 and TRBJ2-3): DAMVIQNPRYQVTQFGKPVTLSCSQTLNHNVMYWYQQKSSQAPKLLFHYYDKDFNNEADTPDNFQSRRPNTSFCFLDIRSPGLGDTAMYLCATSRDSARAHFGPGTRLTVL.

The count of this clonotype is one. This sequence joins TRBV19 and TRBJ2-3; D gene uncertain. CDR3 length: 17 amino acids. V lost 3 bases to trimming and J lost 1 base, with 17 bases between them. Germline CDR1 and CDR2: LNHDA and SQIVND (reference sequence). The CDR3, as DNA: TGTGCCAGTAGTATCCCGGCCCGATACGGGCGCACAGATACGCAGTATTTT. It codes for CASSIPARYGRTDTQYF.

This clonotype was detected ten times or more. V is TRBV20-1 and J is TRBJ1-2, with D perhaps matching TRBD1 (5 bases). The CDR3 has 15 amino acids. Germline CDR1 DFQATT, CDR2 SNEGSKA (reference sequence). Trimming took off 0 bases at V and 8 bases at J, with 19 bases between the two ends. The CDR3 coding sequence is TGCAGTGCTAGAGATGTTTTAGGGGCTGTAGGAGGCTACACCTTC. Its translation is CSARDVLGAVGGYTF.